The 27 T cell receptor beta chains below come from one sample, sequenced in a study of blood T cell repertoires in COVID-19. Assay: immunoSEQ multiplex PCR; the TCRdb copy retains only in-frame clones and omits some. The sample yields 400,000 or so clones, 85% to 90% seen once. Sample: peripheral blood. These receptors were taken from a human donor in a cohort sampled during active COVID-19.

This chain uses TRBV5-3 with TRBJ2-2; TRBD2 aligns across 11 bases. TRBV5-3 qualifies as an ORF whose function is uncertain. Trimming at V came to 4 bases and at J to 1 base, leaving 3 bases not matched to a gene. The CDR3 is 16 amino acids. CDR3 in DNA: TGTGCCAGAAGCGGCACTAGCGGGGGGAACACCGGGGAGCTGTTTTTT. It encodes CARSGTSGGNTGELFF.

The CDR3 loop is CASSYLGAHNSPLHF. CDR3 nucleotides: TGTGCCAGCAGTTATTTGGGGGCACATAATTCACCCCTCCACTTT. The chain employs TRBV6-5 and TRBJ1-6; D possibly corresponds to TRBD1 (6 bases). V was cut by 3 bases and J by 5 bases, with 11 bases left in between. Germline V gene lookup returns CDR1 MNHEY and CDR2 SVGAGI. The CDR3 totals 15 residues.

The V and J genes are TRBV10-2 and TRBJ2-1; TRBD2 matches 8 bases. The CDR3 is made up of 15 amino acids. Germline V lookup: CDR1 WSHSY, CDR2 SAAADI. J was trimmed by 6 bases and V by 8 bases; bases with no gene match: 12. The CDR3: CASRRSSGSSNEQFF. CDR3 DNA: TGCGCCAGCCGTCGGTCCAGCGGGAGTAGCAATGAGCAGTTCTTC.

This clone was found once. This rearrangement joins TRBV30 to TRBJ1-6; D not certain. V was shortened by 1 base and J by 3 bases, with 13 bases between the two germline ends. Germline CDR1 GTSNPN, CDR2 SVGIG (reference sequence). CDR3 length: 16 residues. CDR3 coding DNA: TGTGCCTGGAGTGGGAGCGCTCCCCACTATAATTCACCCCTCCACTTT. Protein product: CAWSGSAPHYNSPLHF.

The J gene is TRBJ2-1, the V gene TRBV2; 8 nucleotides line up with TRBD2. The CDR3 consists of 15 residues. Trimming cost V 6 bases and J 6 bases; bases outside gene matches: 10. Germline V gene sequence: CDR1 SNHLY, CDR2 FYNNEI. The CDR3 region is CASSLMGLAGNEQFF. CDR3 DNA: TGTGCCAGCAGCCTCATGGGGCTAGCGGGCAATGAGCAGTTCTTC.

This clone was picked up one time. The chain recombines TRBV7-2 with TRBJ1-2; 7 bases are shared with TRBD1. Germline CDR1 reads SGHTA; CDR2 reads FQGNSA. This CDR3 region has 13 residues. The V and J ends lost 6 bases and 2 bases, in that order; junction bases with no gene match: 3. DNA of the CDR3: TGTGCCAGCAGGGAGGGGGCCAACTATGGCTACACCTTC. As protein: CASREGANYGYTF.

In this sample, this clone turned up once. In DNA form, the CDR3 reads TGCAGCGCCGAATCGGGGGACGGGTACGAGCAGTACTTC. Protein sequence: CSAESGDGYEQYF. The chain has TRBV29-1 and TRBJ2-7, with a tentative D call TRBD2 (6 bases). The germline V gene has CDR1 SQVTM and CDR2 ANQGSEA. The CDR3 runs to 13 residues. Between the trimmed V and J ends, which lost 7 bases and 4 bases, there was a span of 17 bases.

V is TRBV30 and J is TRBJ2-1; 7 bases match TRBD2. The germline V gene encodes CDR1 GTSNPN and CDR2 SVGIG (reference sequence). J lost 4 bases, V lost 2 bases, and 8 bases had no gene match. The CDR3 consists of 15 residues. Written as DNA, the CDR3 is TGTGCCTGGAGTTTGGGAGGGGAACCTTACAATGAGCAGTTCTTC. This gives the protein CAWSLGGEPYNEQFF.

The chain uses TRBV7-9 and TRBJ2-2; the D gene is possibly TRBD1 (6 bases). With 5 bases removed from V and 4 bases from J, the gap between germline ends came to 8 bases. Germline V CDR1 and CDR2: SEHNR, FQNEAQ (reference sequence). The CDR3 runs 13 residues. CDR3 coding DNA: TGTGCCAGCAGCCCGACAGGCACCGGGGAGCTGTTTTTT. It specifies CASSPTGTGELFF.

CDR3 protein: CASSFGTSGILDTQYF. DNA of the CDR3: TGCGCCAGCAGCTTTGGGACTAGCGGGATTTTAGATACGCAGTATTTT. The chain carries TRBV10-2 and TRBJ2-3, with TRBD2 matching over 13 bases. Germline loops: CDR1 WSHSY, CDR2 SAAADI. Germline trimming cut 6 bases from V and 5 bases from J; bases unmatched to any gene: 8. CDR3 length: 16 amino acids.

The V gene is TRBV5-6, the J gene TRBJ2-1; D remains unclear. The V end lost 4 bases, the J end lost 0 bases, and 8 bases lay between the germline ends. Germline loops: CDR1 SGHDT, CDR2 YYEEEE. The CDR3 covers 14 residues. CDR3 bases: TGTGCCAGCAGCAGGCCTAGCTCCTACAATGAGCAGTTCTTC. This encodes CASSRPSSYNEQFF.

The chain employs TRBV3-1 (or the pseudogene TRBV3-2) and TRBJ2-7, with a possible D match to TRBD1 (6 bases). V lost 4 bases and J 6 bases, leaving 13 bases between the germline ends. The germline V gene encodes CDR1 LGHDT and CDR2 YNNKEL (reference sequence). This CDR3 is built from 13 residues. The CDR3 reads CASSRIGGGEQYF. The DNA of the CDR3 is TGTGCCAGCAGCCGCATAGGGGGTGGCGAGCAGTACTTC.

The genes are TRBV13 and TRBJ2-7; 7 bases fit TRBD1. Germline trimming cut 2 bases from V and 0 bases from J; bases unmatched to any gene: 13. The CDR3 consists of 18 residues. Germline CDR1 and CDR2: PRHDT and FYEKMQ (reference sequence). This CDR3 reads CASSLTVRGPEGSYEQYF. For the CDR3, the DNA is TGTGCCAGCAGCTTAACGGTTAGGGGGCCAGAAGGCTCCTACGAGCAGTACTTC.

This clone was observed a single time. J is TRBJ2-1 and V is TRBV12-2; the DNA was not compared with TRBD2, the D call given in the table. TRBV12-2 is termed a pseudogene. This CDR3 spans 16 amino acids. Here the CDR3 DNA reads TGTGCAAGTCGCCCCCGGGGGACTAGCTCTTACAATGAGCAGTTCTTC. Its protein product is CASRPRGTSSYNEQFF.

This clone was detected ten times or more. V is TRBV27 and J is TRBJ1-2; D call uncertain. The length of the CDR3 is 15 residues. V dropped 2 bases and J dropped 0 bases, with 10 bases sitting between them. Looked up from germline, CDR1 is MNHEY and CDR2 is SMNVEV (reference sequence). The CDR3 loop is CASSLSMAANYGYTF. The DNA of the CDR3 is TGTGCCAGCAGTTTAAGTATGGCGGCTAACTATGGCTACACCTTC.

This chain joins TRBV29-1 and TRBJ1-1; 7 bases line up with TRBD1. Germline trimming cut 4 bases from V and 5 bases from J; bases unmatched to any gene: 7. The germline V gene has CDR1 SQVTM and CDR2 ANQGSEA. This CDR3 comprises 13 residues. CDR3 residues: CSVGIRGLTEAFF. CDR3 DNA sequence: TGCAGCGTTGGGATCAGGGGGTTAACTGAAGCTTTCTTT.

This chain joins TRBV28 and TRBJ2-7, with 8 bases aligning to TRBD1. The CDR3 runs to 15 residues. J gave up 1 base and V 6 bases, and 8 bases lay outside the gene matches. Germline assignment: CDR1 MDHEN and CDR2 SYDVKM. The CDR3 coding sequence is TGTGCCAGCAGATCAACAGGGGGTTTGTCCTACGAGCAGTACTTC. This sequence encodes CASRSTGGLSYEQYF.

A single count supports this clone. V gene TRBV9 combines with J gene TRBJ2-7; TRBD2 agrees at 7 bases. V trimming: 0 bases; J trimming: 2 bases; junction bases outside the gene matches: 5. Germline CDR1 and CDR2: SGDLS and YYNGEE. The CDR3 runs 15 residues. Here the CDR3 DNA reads TGTGCCAGCAGCGTAGGACTAGCCGAGACCTACGAGCAGTACTTC. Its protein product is CASSVGLAETYEQYF.

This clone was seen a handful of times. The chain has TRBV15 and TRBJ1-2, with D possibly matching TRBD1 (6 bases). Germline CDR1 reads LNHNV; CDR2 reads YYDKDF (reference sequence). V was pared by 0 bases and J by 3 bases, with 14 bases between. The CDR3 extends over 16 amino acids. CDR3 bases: TGTGCCACCAGCAGAGATGGCAGTCAGGGGTACTATGGCTACACCTTC. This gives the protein CATSRDGSQGYYGYTF.

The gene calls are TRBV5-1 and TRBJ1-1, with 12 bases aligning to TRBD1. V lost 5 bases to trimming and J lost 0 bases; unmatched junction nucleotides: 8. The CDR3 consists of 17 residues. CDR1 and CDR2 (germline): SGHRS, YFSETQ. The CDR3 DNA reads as TGCGCCAGCAGTCCCGGGACAGGGGGCTTCATGAACACTGAAGCTTTCTTT. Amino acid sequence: CASSPGTGGFMNTEAFF.

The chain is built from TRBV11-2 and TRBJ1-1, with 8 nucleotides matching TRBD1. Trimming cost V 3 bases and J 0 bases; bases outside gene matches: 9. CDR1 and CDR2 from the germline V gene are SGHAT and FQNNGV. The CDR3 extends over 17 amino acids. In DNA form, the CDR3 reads TGTGCCAGCAGCTTCGGACAGGGATTTCTCATGAACACTGAAGCTTTCTTT. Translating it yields CASSFGQGFLMNTEAFF. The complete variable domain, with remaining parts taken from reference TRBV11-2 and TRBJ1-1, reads EAGVAQSPRYKIIEKRQSVAFWCNPISGHATLYWYQQILGQGPKLLIQFQNNGVVDDSQLPKDRFSAERLKGVDSTLKIQPAKLEDSAVYLCASSFGQGFLMNTEAFFGQGTRLTVV.

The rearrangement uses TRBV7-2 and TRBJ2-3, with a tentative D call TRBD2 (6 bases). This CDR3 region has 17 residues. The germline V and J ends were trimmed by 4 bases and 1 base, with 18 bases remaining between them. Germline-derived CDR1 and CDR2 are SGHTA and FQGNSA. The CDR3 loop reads CASSSRAGSGGTDTQYF. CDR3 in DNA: TGTGCCAGCAGCTCCAGGGCGGGTAGCGGAGGCACAGATACGCAGTATTTT.

The DNA for the CDR3 is TGTGCCTGGAGCCCTCGGGACAGGGTTTTTCAGCCCCAGCATTTT. Its protein product is CAWSPRDRVFQPQHF. The chain combines TRBV30 with TRBJ1-5; 9 bases align to TRBD1. Looked up from germline, CDR1 is GTSNPN and CDR2 is SVGIG (reference sequence). The CDR3 sequence is 15 residues long. The trim removed 3 bases at V and 6 bases at J, leaving 9 bases unmatched.

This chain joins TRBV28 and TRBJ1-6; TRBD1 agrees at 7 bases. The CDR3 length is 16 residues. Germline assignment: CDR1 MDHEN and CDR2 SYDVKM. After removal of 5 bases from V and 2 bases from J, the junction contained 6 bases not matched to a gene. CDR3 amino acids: CASSIRQGAYNSPLHF. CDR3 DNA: TGTGCCAGCAGTATTAGACAGGGTGCCTATAATTCACCCCTCCACTTT.

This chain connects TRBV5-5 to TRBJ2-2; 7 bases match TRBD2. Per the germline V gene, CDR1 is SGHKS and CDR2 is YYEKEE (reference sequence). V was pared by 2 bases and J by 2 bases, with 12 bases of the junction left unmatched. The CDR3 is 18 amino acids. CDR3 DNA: TGTGCCAGCAGCTTATCTAGTAAGGGCGGGAGAAACACCGGGGAGCTGTTTTTT. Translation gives CASSLSSKGGRNTGELFF.

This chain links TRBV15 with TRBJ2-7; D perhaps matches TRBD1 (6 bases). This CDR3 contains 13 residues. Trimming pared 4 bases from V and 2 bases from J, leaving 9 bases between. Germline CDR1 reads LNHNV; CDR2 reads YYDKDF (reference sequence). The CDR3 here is CATSKNRAYEQYF. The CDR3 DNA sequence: TGTGCCACCAGCAAGAACAGGGCCTACGAGCAGTACTTC.

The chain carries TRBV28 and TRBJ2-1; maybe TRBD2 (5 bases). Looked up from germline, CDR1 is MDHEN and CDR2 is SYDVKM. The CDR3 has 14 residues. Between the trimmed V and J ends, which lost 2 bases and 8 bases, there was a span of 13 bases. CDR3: CASSLRDERYEQFF. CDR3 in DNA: TGTGCCAGCAGTTTACGGGATGAGAGATATGAGCAGTTCTTC.